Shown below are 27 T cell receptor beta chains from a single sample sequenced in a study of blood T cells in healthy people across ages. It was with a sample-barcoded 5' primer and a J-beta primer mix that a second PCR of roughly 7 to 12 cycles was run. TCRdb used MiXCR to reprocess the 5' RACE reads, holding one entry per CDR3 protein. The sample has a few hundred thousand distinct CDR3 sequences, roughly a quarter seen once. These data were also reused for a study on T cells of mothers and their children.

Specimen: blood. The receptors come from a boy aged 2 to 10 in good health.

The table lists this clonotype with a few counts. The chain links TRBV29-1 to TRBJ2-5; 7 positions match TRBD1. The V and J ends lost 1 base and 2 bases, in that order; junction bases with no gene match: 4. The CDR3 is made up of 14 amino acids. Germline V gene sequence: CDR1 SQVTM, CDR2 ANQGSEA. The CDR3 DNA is TGCAGCGTTGAAGTCGGGACAGCACAAGAGACCCAGTACTTC. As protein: CSVEVGTAQETQYF.

The CDR3 region has the DNA TGCGCCAGCAGCGCCGGGGGGACTAGCGGCGGTGGAGAGACCCAGTACTTC. Amino acid sequence: CASSAGGTSGGGETQYF. This chain connects TRBV4-3 to TRBJ2-5; 11 positions agree with TRBD2. The V gene end was trimmed by 5 bases and the J gene end by 4 bases; junction bases not matched to a gene: 12. There are 17 residues in the CDR3. Germline CDR1 reads LGHNA; CDR2 reads YSLEER.

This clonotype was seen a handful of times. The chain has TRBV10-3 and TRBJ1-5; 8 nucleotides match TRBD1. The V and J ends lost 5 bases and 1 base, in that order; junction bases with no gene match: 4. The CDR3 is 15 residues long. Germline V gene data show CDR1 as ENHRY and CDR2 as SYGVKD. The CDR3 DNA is TGTGCCATCAGTCAGGGACAGGAGAGCAATCAGCCCCAGCATTTT. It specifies CAISQGQESNQPQHF.

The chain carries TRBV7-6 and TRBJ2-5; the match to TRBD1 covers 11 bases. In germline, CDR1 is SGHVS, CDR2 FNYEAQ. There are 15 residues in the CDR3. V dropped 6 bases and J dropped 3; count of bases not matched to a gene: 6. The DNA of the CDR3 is TGTGCCAGCAGACATGGGACAGGGGGAAAAGAGACCCAGTACTTC. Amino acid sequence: CASRHGTGGKETQYF.

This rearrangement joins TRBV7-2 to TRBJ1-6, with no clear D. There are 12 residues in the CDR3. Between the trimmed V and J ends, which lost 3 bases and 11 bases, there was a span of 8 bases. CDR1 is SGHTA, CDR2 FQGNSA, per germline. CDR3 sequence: CASSFSYPPLHF. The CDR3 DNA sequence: TGTGCCAGCAGCTTTTCATATCCACCCCTCCACTTT.

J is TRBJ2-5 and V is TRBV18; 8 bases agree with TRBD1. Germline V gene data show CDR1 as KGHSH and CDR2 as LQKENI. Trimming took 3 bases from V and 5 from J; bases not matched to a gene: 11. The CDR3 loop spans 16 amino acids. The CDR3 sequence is CASSPGTGAPLETQYF. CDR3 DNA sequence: TGTGCCAGCTCACCTGGGACAGGAGCCCCGTTGGAGACCCAGTACTTC. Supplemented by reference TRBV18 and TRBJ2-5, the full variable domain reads NAGVMQNPRHLVRRRGQEARLRCSPMKGHSHVYWYRQLPEEGLKFMVYLQKENIIDESGMPKERFSAEFPKEGPSILRIQQVVRGDSAAYFCASSPGTGAPLETQYFGPGTRLLVL.

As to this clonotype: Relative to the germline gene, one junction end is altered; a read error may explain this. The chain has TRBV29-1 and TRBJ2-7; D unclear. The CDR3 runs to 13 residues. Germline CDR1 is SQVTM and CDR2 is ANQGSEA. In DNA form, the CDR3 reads TGCAGCGTTGATGAGGCAGGCAGCTACGGGCAGTACTTC. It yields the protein CSVDEAGSYGQYF.

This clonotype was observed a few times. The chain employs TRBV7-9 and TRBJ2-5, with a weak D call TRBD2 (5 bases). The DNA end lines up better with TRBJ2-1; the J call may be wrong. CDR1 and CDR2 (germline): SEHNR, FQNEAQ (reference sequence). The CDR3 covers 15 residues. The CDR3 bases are TGTGCCAGCAGCTACCCCGGACTGATTTTGGGTGAGCAGTTCTTC. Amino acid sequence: CASSYPGLILGEQFF.

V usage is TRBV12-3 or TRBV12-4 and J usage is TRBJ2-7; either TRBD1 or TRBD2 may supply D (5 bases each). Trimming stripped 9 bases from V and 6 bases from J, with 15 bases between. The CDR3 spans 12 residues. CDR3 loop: CASGGNGREQYF. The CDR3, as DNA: TGTGCCAGTGGGGGTAACGGGCGCGAGCAGTACTTC.

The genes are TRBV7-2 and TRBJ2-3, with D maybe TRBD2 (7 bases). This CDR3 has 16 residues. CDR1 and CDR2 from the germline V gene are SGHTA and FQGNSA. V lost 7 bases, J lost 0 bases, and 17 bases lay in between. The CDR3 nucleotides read TGTGCCAGCACCCCTCTCGGCGGGGGCAGCACAGATACGCAGTATTTT. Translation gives CASTPLGGGSTDTQYF.

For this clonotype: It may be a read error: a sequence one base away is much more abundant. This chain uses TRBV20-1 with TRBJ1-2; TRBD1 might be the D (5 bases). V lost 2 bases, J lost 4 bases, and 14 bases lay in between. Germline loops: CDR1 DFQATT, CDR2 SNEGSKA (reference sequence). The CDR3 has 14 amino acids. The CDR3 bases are TGCAGTGCTAGATCCCCGGGACGGGCCTATGGCTACACCTTC. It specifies CSARSPGRAYGYTF.

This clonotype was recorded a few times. The CDR3 sequence: CASELRGNYEQYF. The CDR3 nucleotides read TGTGCCAGCGAGCTACGGGGGAACTACGAGCAGTACTTC. This rearrangement joins TRBV7-9 to TRBJ2-7, with D perhaps matching TRBD2 (6 bases). The CDR3 contains 13 residues. Germline values: CDR1 SEHNR, CDR2 FQNEAQ (reference sequence). V lost 8 bases, J lost 3 bases, and 14 bases lay in between.

CDR3 in amino acids: CASSGGAGIREAFF. The DNA for the CDR3 is TGTGCCAGCAGCGGGGGGGCAGGGATACGTGAAGCTTTCTTT. The chain employs TRBV7-9 and TRBJ1-1; tentative D call: TRBD1 (6 bases). Germline values: CDR1 SEHNR, CDR2 FQNEAQ (reference sequence). The length of the CDR3 is 14 residues. With 5 bases removed from V and 7 bases from J, the gap between germline ends came to 17 bases. Combining the CDR3 with reference TRBV7-9 and TRBJ1-1 gives the whole variable domain DTGVSQNPRHKITKRGQNVTFRCDPISEHNRLYWYRQTLGQGPEFLTYFQNEAQLEKSRLLSDRFSAERPKGSFSTLEIQRTEQGDSAMYLCASSGGAGIREAFFGQGTRLTVV.

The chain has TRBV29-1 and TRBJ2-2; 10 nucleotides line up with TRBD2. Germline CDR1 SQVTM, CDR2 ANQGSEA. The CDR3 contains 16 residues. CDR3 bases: TGCAGTACGACAAACCGACTAGCGGGTTACACCGGGGAGCTGTTTTTT. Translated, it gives CSTTNRLAGYTGELFF.

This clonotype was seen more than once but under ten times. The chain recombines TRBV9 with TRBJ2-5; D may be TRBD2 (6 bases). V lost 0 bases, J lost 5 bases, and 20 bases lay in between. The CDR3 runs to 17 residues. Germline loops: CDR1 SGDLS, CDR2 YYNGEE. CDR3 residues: CASSVAATGLARETQYF. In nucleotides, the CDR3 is TGTGCCAGCAGCGTAGCCGCCACGGGGCTAGCGCGCGAGACCCAGTACTTC.

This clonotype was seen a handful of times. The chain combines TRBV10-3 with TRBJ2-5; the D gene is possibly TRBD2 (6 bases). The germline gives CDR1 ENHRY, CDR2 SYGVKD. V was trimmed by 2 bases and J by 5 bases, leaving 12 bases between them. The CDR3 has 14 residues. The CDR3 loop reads CAISEGRSGETQYF. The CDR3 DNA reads TGTGCCATCAGTGAGGGACGGAGCGGGGAGACCCAGTACTTC.

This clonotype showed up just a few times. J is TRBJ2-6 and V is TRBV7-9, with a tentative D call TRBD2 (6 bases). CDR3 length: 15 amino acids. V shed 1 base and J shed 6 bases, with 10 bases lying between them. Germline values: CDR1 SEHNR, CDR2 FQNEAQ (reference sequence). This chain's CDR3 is CASSLVSGEANVLTF. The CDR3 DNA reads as TGTGCCAGCAGCTTAGTGTCGGGGGAGGCCAACGTCCTGACTTTC.

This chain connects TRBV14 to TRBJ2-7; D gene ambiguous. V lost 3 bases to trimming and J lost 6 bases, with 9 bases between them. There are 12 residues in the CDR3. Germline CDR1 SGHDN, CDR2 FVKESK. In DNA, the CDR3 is TGTGCCAGCAGCCATTGGGGTGCCGAGCAGTACTTC. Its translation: CASSHWGAEQYF.

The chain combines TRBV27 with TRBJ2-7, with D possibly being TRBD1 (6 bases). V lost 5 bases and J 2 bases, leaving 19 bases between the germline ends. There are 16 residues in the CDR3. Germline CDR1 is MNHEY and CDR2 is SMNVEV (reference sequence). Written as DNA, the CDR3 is TGTGCCAGCAGTCCCACCTACCGGGACATCGCCTACGAGCAGTACTTC. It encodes CASSPTYRDIAYEQYF.

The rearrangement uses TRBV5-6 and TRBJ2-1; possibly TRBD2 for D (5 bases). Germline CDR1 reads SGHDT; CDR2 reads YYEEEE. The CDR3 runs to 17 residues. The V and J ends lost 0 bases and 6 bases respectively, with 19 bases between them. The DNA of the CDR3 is TGTGCCAGCAGCTTGGCCTTCGGGCGGGCAGGCCTCAATGAGCAGTTCTTC. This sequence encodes CASSLAFGRAGLNEQFF.

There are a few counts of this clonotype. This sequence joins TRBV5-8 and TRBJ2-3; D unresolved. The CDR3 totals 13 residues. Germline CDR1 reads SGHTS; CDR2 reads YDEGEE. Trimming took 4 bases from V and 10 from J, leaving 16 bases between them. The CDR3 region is CASSRGSNVAQYF. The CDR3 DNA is TGTGCCAGCAGCCGTGGAAGTAACGTAGCGCAGTATTTT.

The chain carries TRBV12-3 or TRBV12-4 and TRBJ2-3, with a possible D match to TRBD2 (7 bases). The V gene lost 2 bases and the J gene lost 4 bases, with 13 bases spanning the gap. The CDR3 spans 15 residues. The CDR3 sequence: CASSLNGGASDTQYF. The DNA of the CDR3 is TGTGCCAGCAGTTTAAATGGGGGGGCATCAGATACGCAGTATTTT.

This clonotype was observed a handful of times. CDR3 DNA sequence: TGTGCCAGCAGCAGGGCCTGGGAAGCTTTCTTT. Its protein is CASSRAWEAFF. The V call is TRBV25-1, the J call TRBJ1-1; perhaps TRBD1 as D (5 bases). Looked up from germline, CDR1 is MGHDK and CDR2 is SYGVNS. The CDR3 loop spans 11 amino acids. The V and J ends lost 6 bases and 8 bases respectively, with 10 bases between them. The whole variable domain, remainder taken from reference TRBV25-1 and TRBJ1-1, is EADIYQTPRYLVIGTGKKITLECSQTMGHDKMYWYQQDPGMELHLIHYSYGVNSTEKGDLSSESTVSRIRTEHFPLTLESARPSHTSQYLCASSRAWEAFFGQGTRLTVV.

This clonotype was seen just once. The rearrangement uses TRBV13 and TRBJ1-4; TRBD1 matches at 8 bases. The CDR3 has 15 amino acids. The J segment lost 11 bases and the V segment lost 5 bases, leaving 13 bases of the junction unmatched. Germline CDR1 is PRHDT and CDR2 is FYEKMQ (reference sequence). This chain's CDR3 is CASSNRTGKVGKLFF. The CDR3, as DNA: TGTGCCAGCAGCAACCGGACAGGGAAGGTCGGGAAACTGTTTTTT.

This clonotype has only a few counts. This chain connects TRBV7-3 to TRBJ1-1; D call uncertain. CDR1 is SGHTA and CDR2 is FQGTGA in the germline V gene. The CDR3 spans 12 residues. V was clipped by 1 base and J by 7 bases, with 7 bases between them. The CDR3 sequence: CASSLIGGEAFF. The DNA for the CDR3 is TGTGCCAGCAGCTTAATCGGCGGTGAAGCTTTCTTT.

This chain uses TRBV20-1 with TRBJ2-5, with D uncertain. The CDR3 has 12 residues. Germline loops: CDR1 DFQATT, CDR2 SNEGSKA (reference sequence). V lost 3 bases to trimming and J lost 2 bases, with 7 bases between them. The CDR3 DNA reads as TGCAGTGCTAGGCCACAGCAAGAGACCCAGTACTTC. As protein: CSARPQQETQYF.

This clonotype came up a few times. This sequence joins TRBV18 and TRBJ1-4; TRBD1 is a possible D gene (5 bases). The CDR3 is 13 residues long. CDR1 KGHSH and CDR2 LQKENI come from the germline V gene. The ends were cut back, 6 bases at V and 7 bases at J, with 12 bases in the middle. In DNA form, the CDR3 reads TGTGCCAGCTCCAGGGTTATGGGTGAAAAACTGTTTTTT. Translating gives CASSRVMGEKLFF.